The 19 T cell receptor beta chains presented below share a single source sample, sequenced in a study of tumor-infiltrating lymphocytes in primary liver carcinoma. Extraction of RNA together with DNA used 20-30 mg of unsorted bulk tissue. Reverse transcription of roughly 480 ng total RNA with a constant-region primer produced TCR beta cDNA. Modified slightly, ARM-PCR produced TCR beta libraries over three nested multiplex PCR rounds. Use of TRBV1-TRBV30 forward primers with a C-beta reverse primer characterized the first two PCR rounds, which lasted roughly 11 cycles each. TCRdb reprocessed the multiplex PCR reads via MiXCR and lists one record per CDR3 protein. The sample lists some 120,000 distinct CDR3 sequences, roughly 69% occurring once. The sample was liver tumor tissue from sampling region 1. Subset reported: tumor region T1, superior pole. The receptors were sampled from a woman in her sixties with primary liver carcinoma and hepatitis B virus infection.

About this clonotype: One end of the junction does not line up with germline, which may come from a read error. The gene calls are TRBV11-3 and TRBJ2-1; D gene ambiguous. The CDR3 loop spans 14 amino acids. Germline V CDR1 and CDR2: SGHNT, YENEEA. In DNA form, the CDR3 reads TGTGCCGGCAGCCTAGATAACCAAGGAGTGGAGCAGTTCTTC. This encodes CAGSLDNQGVEQFF.

This clonotype appeared a single time. A single base separates this from a much larger clone, so it may be a read error. V is TRBV10-3 and J is TRBJ2-1; D might be TRBD1 or TRBD2, each matching 5 bases. Trimming pared 6 bases from V and 5 bases from J, leaving 11 bases between. The CDR3 spans 13 residues. Per germline, CDR1 ENHRY and CDR2 SYGVKD. The CDR3 DNA reads as TGTGCCATCAGCGACGGGGCCGACAATGAGCAGTTCTTC. The encoded protein is CAISDGADNEQFF.

Of note for this clonotype: Compared with germline, one end of the junction differs, possibly owing to a read error. The V gene is TRBV11-2, the J gene TRBJ2-3, with 7 bases identical to TRBD2. Germline CDR1 reads SGHAT; CDR2 reads FQNNGV. CDR3 size: 12 residues. DNA for the CDR3: TGTGCCAGCAGCTTAGGTGCGGGAGAGTCTCACTTT. This codes for CASSLGAGESHF.

The genes are TRBV10-2 and TRBJ1-4; 12 bases map to TRBD1. With V trimmed by 2 bases and J by 8 bases, 9 bases remained unmatched. This CDR3 has 17 residues. Per the germline V gene, CDR1 is WSHSY and CDR2 is SAAADI. CDR3 coding DNA: TGCGCCAGCAGTGAGGGGACTACCGGGACAGGGGGCGAAAAACTGTTTTTT. Its translation is CASSEGTTGTGGEKLFF.

This clonotype was counted once. Since no conserved phenylalanine or tryptophan closes the CDR3, a read error is the likely cause. It is unclear where the CDR3 begins or ends on the DNA, so no DNA is shown, and the CDR3 is as TCRdb lists it. The chain combines TRBV11-3 with TRBJ2-3. The germline gives CDR1 SGHNT, CDR2 YENEEA. The CDR3 has 14 residues if both end residues are counted. The CDR3 is CASSFRTSTYTQYL.

About this clonotype itself: One end of the junction fails to match germline, which may point to a read error. V usage is TRBV11-1 and J usage is TRBJ2-1; D may correspond to TRBD1 or TRBD2 (6 bases each). This CDR3 is 13 amino acids long. Looked up from germline, CDR1 is SGHAT and CDR2 is FQDESV (reference sequence). The CDR3 coding sequence is TGTGGCAGCAGTGCCGGGGGCTGCAACGAGCAGTTCTTC. Its translation: CGSSAGGCNEQFF.

Note on this clonotype: Since a much larger clone is just one base distant, this may be a read error. The chain joins TRBV5-1 to TRBJ2-3, with D perhaps TRBD1 or TRBD2 (6 bases each). The CDR3 runs 16 residues. The V gene lost 2 bases and the J gene lost 2 bases, with 15 bases spanning the gap. The germline gives CDR1 SGHRS, CDR2 YFSETQ. CDR3 DNA sequence: TGCGCCAGCAGCTTCGGGGGCAGGGGTTTCACAGATACGCAGTATTTT. This translates into CASSFGGRGFTDTQYF. The full variable domain, its missing parts supplied by reference TRBV5-1 and TRBJ2-3, is KAGVTQTPRYLIKTRGQQVTLSCSPISGHRSVSWYQQTPGQGLQFLFEYFSETQRNKGNFPGRFSGRQFSNSRSEMNVSTLELGDSALYLCASSFGGRGFTDTQYFGPGTRLTVL.

Note on this clonotype: A read error may account for a junction end that differs from germline. The genes are TRBV11-2 and TRBJ2-7; 11 bases map to TRBD1. CDR1 SGHAT and CDR2 FQNNGV come from the germline V gene. The CDR3 is made up of 15 amino acids. The CDR3 DNA reads TGTACCAGCAGCTTAAGGGACAGGGGGACCTGCGAGCAGTACTTC. Protein product: CTSSLRDRGTCEQYF. The full variable domain, its missing parts supplied by reference TRBV11-2 and TRBJ2-7, is EAGVAQSPRYKIIEKRQSVAFWCNPISGHATLYWYQQILGQGPKLLIQFQNNGVVDDSQLPKDRFSAERLKGVDSTLKIQPAKLEDSAVYLCTSSLRDRGTCEQYFGPGTRLTVT.

A remark on this clonotype: This may come from a read error, since a much larger clone is one base off. CDR3 coding DNA: TGTGCCAGCAGTGAAATGGCAGGGAACTATGCCTACACCTTC. It translates to CASSEMAGNYAYTF. V and J are TRBV6-1 and TRBJ1-2; weak D call: TRBD1 (5 bases). The CDR3 has 14 amino acids. CDR1 MNHNS and CDR2 SASEGT come from the germline V gene.

About this clonotype: A read error may account for a junction end that differs from germline. The genes are TRBV11-1 and TRBJ2-3; tentative D call: TRBD1 (7 bases). The CDR3 extends over 14 amino acids. The germline CDR1 and CDR2 sequences are SGHAT and FQDESV (reference sequence). The CDR3 protein is CASSFRQGGDTQYF. The CDR3 DNA follows: TGTGCCAGCAGCTTTAGGCAGGGGGGAGATACACAGTATTTT.

This clonotype was recorded many times. V and J are TRBV6-1 and TRBJ1-2, with 9 bases aligning to TRBD1. The CDR3 runs to 14 residues. V lost 6 bases, J lost 9 bases, and 11 bases stayed unmatched. Germline V gene lookup returns CDR1 MNHNS and CDR2 SASEGT. The CDR3 nucleotides are TGTGCCAGCAGAAGACCGGGACAGGGTTACAGCTACACCTTC. This sequence encodes CASRRPGQGYSYTF.

This clonotype appeared a few times. Since no conserved phenylalanine or tryptophan closes the CDR3, a read error is the likely cause. The rearrangement uses TRBV11-3 and TRBJ2-3; D call uncertain. V lost 6 bases to trimming and J lost 4 bases, with 17 bases between them. From germline, CDR1 is SGHNT and CDR2 YENEEA. The CDR3 spans 15 residues. The CDR3 bases are TGTGCCAGCAGTCCGCCTAGAGTGAGGCCAGATACGCAGTATTTA. Translation gives CASSPPRVRPDTQYL.

A word on this clonotype: With a much larger clone just one base away, this may be a read error. The chain combines TRBV6-1 with TRBJ2-1; no clear D. Germline-derived CDR1 and CDR2 are MNHNS and SASEGT. The CDR3 consists of 14 residues. Trimming removed 8 bases at V and 7 bases at J, with 18 bases between. CDR3 coding DNA: TGTGCCAGCTCAGTGAACGCACCCTGGAATGAGCAGTTCTTC. Encoded protein: CASSVNAPWNEQFF.

This clonotype was counted a single time. A much larger clone differs by one base, so this may be a read error. The gene calls are TRBV29-1 and TRBJ1-2; D is possibly TRBD1 (6 bases). This CDR3 is 13 amino acids long. Germline V gene sequence: CDR1 SQVTM, CDR2 ANQGSEA. The CDR3 loop is CIVLQGPGYGYTF. Here the CDR3 DNA reads TGCATCGTTTTACAGGGTCCAGGCTATGGCTACACCTTC.

With regard to this clonotype: A much larger clonotype is one base distant, so this may be a read error. The V and J genes are TRBV6-1 and TRBJ2-2; perhaps TRBD1 as D (6 bases). The CDR3 is 15 residues long. Germline V CDR1 and CDR2: MNHNS, SASEGT. This CDR3 is CASTKFKGDTGDLFF. The CDR3 DNA follows: TGTGCCAGCACGAAATTTAAGGGGGACACCGGGGACCTGTTTTTT.

Regarding this clonotype: A much larger clone sits a single nucleotide away, making a read error possible. CDR3 in amino acids: CASSAQSRQGGTEAIF. The CDR3 nucleotides are TGCGCCAGCAGTGCTCAGTCACGACAGGGGGGCACTGAAGCTATCTTT. The chain is built from TRBV10-2 and TRBJ1-1; 9 bases fit TRBD1. The CDR3 is 16 residues long. Germline V CDR1 and CDR2: WSHSY, SAAADI.

With regard to this clonotype: With a much larger clone just one base away, this may be a read error. CDR3 coding DNA: TGTGCCAGCGGCCGCGGACAGGCCGGTGCTGGAAACACCATATATTTT. Amino acids: CASGRGQAGAGNTIYF. This sequence joins TRBV12-3 or TRBV12-4 and TRBJ1-3; 7 nucleotides agree with TRBD1. J was trimmed by 2 bases and V by 8 bases; bases with no gene match: 12. There are 16 residues in the CDR3.

Notes on this clonotype: This may be a read error, as it is one base from a much larger clone. This chain links TRBV6-2 or TRBV6-3 with TRBJ2-2; TRBD1 might be the D (6 bases). Germline V gene lookup returns CDR1 MNHEY and CDR2 SVGEGT. The V and J ends lost 9 bases and 5 bases respectively, with 13 bases between them. The CDR3 is 13 residues long. The DNA for the CDR3 is TGTGCCAGAAGCGACAGGTTGACCGGGGAGCTGTTTTTT. Translating it yields CARSDRLTGELFF.

The chain joins TRBV28 to TRBJ2-7; D call uncertain. The germline gives CDR1 MDHEN, CDR2 SYDVKM. The CDR3 runs to 15 residues. V gave up 4 bases and J gave up 1 base, with 14 bases separating them. The DNA of the CDR3 is TGTGCCAGCAGTTCACATGGTTCCAGTTCCTACGAGCAGTACTTC. This encodes CASSSHGSSSYEQYF.